A single sample gave rise to the 10 T cell receptor beta chains below, sequenced in a study of cytomegalovirus exposure and HLA in healthy donors. The PCR ran on 60 Vbeta and 13 Jbeta primers. Data came from immunoSEQ multiplex PCR; TCRdb stores just in-frame clones and leaves some out. The sample includes under 250,000 clones, 65% to 85% of them seen just once. Sample: PBMCs. All receptors come from a boy aged 2 to 10 in good health and CMV-seronegative.

The chain joins TRBV7-9 to TRBJ1-2, with TRBD1 matching over 8 bases. After removal of 5 bases from V and 5 bases from J, the junction contained 7 bases not matched to a gene. Germline V CDR1 and CDR2: SEHNR, FQNEAQ (reference sequence). The CDR3 contains 14 residues. The CDR3 nucleotides read TGTGCCAGCAGCCAAGGACAGGGTTTTTATGGCTACACCTTC. It is translated as CASSQGQGFYGYTF.

This rearrangement joins TRBV5-6 to TRBJ2-7; D unclear. The CDR3 contains 15 residues. V was shortened by 0 bases and J by 2 bases, with 12 bases between the two germline ends. CDR1 SGHDT and CDR2 YYEEEE come from the germline V gene. CDR3: CASSLASGLTYEQYF. Here the CDR3 DNA reads TGTGCCAGCAGCTTGGCCTCCGGGTTAACCTACGAGCAGTACTTC.

This clone was seen more than once but under ten times. The genes are TRBV14 and TRBJ2-3, with D possibly TRBD1 on 6 matching bases. Germline CDR1 and CDR2: SGHDN and FVKESK. V lost 0 bases and J lost 2, with 24 bases in between. The CDR3 is made up of 20 amino acids. The CDR3 nucleotides read TGTGCCAGCAGCCAAGAACGGCCCACTACAGGGTTTAGACACACAGATACGCAGTATTTT. This encodes CASSQERPTTGFRHTDTQYF.

The chain carries TRBV29-1 and TRBJ1-2; 7 nucleotides align to TRBD1. In germline, CDR1 is SQVTM, CDR2 ANQGSEA. There are 15 residues in the CDR3. V dropped 4 bases and J dropped 10; count of bases not matched to a gene: 18. The CDR3: CSVGRLTGVGCSYTF. The CDR3 DNA reads as TGCAGCGTTGGACGTCTCACAGGGGTGGGGTGCTCCTACACCTTC.

The chain joins TRBV7-2 to TRBJ2-7; tentative D call: TRBD2 (7 bases). V was shortened by 2 bases and J by 0 bases, with 11 bases between the two germline ends. Per the germline V gene, CDR1 is SGHTA and CDR2 is FQGNSA. This CDR3 spans 15 amino acids. In nucleotides, the CDR3 is TGTGCCAGCAGCTTACGAGGGGGGGACTCCTACGAGCAGTACTTC. Translated: CASSLRGGDSYEQYF.

As regards this clone: Germline and junction disagree at one end, which may indicate a read error. The chain recombines TRBV7-9 with TRBJ2-7, with 8 positions matching TRBD1. The CDR3 has 14 amino acids. Per germline, CDR1 SEHNR and CDR2 FQNEAQ (reference sequence). CDR3 nucleotide sequence: TGTTCCAGCAGCTTAGGTCAGGGGGCGGGCGAGCAGTACTTC. Protein sequence: CSSSLGQGAGEQYF.

J is TRBJ1-5 and V is TRBV6-1, with D possibly TRBD1 on 6 matching bases. Germline lookup yields CDR1 MNHNS and CDR2 SASEGT. V was cut by 2 bases and J by 4 bases, with 12 bases left in between. The CDR3 covers 15 residues. CDR3 in amino acids: CASSEIQGPNQPQHF. In DNA form, the CDR3 reads TGTGCCAGCAGTGAAATACAGGGCCCAAATCAGCCCCAGCATTTT.

The genes are TRBV2 and TRBJ2-1; 9 bases line up with TRBD1. The V gene's germline CDR1 is SNHLY and CDR2 FYNNEI. This CDR3 comprises 16 residues. J was trimmed by 4 bases and V by 8 bases; bases with no gene match: 12. CDR3 bases: TGTGCCAGCGGGACAGGGCAAAAAGGGAGGTACAATGAGCAGTTCTTC. Its translation is CASGTGQKGRYNEQFF. The variable domain in full, completed from reference TRBV2 and TRBJ2-1, reads EPEVTQTPSHQVTQMGQEVILRCVPISNHLYFYWYRQILGQKVEFLVSFYNNEISEKSEIFDDQFSVERPDGSNFTLKIRSTKLEDSAMYFCASGTGQKGRYNEQFFGPGTRLTVL.

This clone was recorded a few times. V is TRBV5-6 and J is TRBJ2-7, with 8 bases that match TRBD2. Looked up from germline, CDR1 is SGHDT and CDR2 is YYEEEE. V was clipped by 0 bases and J by 3 bases; unmatched bases: 8. This CDR3 is built from 16 residues. The CDR3 reads CASSLASGGAVYEQYF. CDR3 nucleotide sequence: TGTGCCAGCAGCTTGGCCTCGGGAGGGGCAGTCTACGAGCAGTACTTC.

The genes are TRBV7-2 and TRBJ2-4, with D unclear. This CDR3 contains 16 residues. CDR1 is SGHTA, CDR2 FQGNSA, per germline. The ends were cut back, 5 bases at V and 2 bases at J, with 16 bases in the middle. CDR3 protein: CASSPQLGLTKNIQYF. The CDR3 nucleotides are TGTGCCAGCAGCCCACAGCTTGGTCTCACCAAAAACATTCAGTACTTC. The whole variable domain, remainder taken from reference TRBV7-2 and TRBJ2-4, is GAGVSQSPSNKVTEKGKDVELRCDPISGHTALYWYRQSLGQGLEFLIYFQGNSAPDKSGLPSDRFSAERTGGSVSTLTIQRTQQEDSAVYLCASSPQLGLTKNIQYFGAGTRLSVL.